The 11 T cell receptor beta chains given below trace back to one sample, sequenced in a study of cytomegalovirus exposure and HLA in healthy donors. The data were produced by immunoSEQ multiplex PCR, yet TCRdb's version contains in-frame clones alone and is incomplete. The sample holds around 100,000 clones, less than 95% seen once. Sequencing was carried out using PBMCs. These receptors were taken from a woman younger than 35 in good health and CMV-seronegative.

The rearrangement links TRBV5-7 to TRBJ1-5, with D maybe TRBD1 (6 bases). TRBV5-7 is recorded as an ORF, its role being uncertain. The CDR3 contains 13 residues. With 0 bases removed from V and 8 bases from J, the gap between germline ends came to 9 bases. CDR3 sequence: CASSLAGGKPQHF. The CDR3 DNA sequence: TGTGCCAGCAGCTTGGCTGGGGGCAAGCCCCAGCATTTT.

This chain joins TRBV7-9 and TRBJ2-1; 10 bases align to TRBD1. The trim removed 3 bases at V and 3 bases at J, leaving 8 bases unmatched. CDR1 is SEHNR and CDR2 is FQNEAQ in the germline V gene (reference sequence). This CDR3 is built from 17 residues. The CDR3 sequence is CASSFADRGAHYNEQFF. CDR3 nucleotide sequence: TGTGCCAGCAGCTTCGCGGACAGGGGGGCCCACTACAATGAGCAGTTCTTC.

The chain is built from TRBV7-9 and TRBJ2-7, with TRBD1 identical over 10 bases. The CDR3 covers 16 residues. Germline trimming cut 2 bases from V and 6 bases from J; bases unmatched to any gene: 10. From germline, CDR1 is SEHNR and CDR2 FQNEAQ (reference sequence). This CDR3 reads CASSLSPRDRGGEQYF. The CDR3 coding sequence is TGTGCCAGCAGCTTATCTCCGCGGGACAGGGGTGGCGAGCAGTACTTC.

This clone came up a few times. The rearrangement joins TRBV5-1 to TRBJ2-1, with a tentative D call TRBD2 (5 bases). Germline CDR1 SGHRS, CDR2 YFSETQ. The CDR3 length is 12 residues. Trimming removed 2 bases from V and 7 bases from J, with 7 bases in between. The CDR3 spells CASSLGGNEQFF. DNA of the CDR3: TGCGCCAGCAGCTTAGGCGGGAATGAGCAGTTCTTC. The variable domain in full, with the rest retrieved from reference TRBV5-1 and TRBJ2-1, is KAGVTQTPRYLIKTRGQQVTLSCSPISGHRSVSWYQQTPGQGLQFLFEYFSETQRNKGNFPGRFSGRQFSNSRSEMNVSTLELGDSALYLCASSLGGNEQFFGPGTRLTVL.

The chain uses TRBV7-3 and TRBJ2-7; 7 bases are a match to TRBD1. The CDR3 consists of 14 residues. CDR1 is SGHTA and CDR2 is FQGTGA in the germline V gene. V dropped 4 bases and J dropped 3; count of bases not matched to a gene: 6. CDR3: CASSSSDRSYEQYF. The CDR3 coding sequence is TGTGCCAGCAGCTCGTCGGACAGGAGCTACGAGCAGTACTTC.

The chain uses TRBV7-2 and TRBJ2-3, with 7 bases fitting TRBD2. The CDR3 totals 16 residues. V lost 4 bases to trimming and J lost 1 base; unmatched junction nucleotides: 8. From germline, CDR1 is SGHTA and CDR2 FQGNSA. The CDR3 nucleotides are TGTGCCAGCAGCTGGGGACTACGGGGCGGCACAGATACGCAGTATTTT. This sequence encodes CASSWGLRGGTDTQYF.

This chain connects TRBV6-5 to TRBJ1-1; TRBD1 is a possible D gene (5 bases). V lost 2 bases and J 4 bases, leaving 11 bases between the germline ends. In germline, CDR1 is MNHEY, CDR2 SVGAGI. CDR3 length: 14 amino acids. The CDR3 DNA follows: TGTGCCAGCAGTTACCTCGGGACTGGCACTGAAGCTTTCTTT. Its translation: CASSYLGTGTEAFF.

The chain combines TRBV2 with TRBJ1-2; TRBD1 agrees at 8 bases. The germline V gene encodes CDR1 SNHLY and CDR2 FYNNEI. V shed 5 bases and J 3 bases; nucleotides not matched to a gene: 5. This CDR3 is 14 amino acids long. CDR3 DNA: TGTGCCAGCAGTAGACAGGGGAAAGACTATGGCTACACCTTC. Amino acids: CASSRQGKDYGYTF.

The genes are TRBV18 and TRBJ2-3; TRBD1 aligns across 7 bases. CDR1 is KGHSH, CDR2 LQKENI, per germline. V trimming: 3 bases; J trimming: 4 bases; junction bases outside the gene matches: 1. This CDR3 has 13 residues. The CDR3 spells CASSPQGADTQYF. The CDR3 DNA follows: TGTGCCAGCTCACCTCAGGGGGCAGATACGCAGTATTTT. Complete variable domain (other parts from reference TRBV18 and TRBJ2-3): NAGVMQNPRHLVRRRGQEARLRCSPMKGHSHVYWYRQLPEEGLKFMVYLQKENIIDESGMPKERFSAEFPKEGPSILRIQQVVRGDSAAYFCASSPQGADTQYFGPGTRLTVL.

This rearrangement joins TRBV5-1 to TRBJ1-3; possibly TRBD1 for D (6 bases). Germline CDR1 reads SGHRS; CDR2 reads YFSETQ. The CDR3 covers 16 residues. Trimming cost V 1 base and J 2 bases, with 13 bases left between them. CDR3 nucleotide sequence: TGCGCCAGCAGCTTGAACAGGGTGAATACTGGAAACACCATATATTTT. Protein product: CASSLNRVNTGNTIYF.

V is TRBV11-3 and J is TRBJ2-7; 10 bases align to TRBD1. The CDR3 has 15 residues. Germline CDR1 is SGHNT and CDR2 is YENEEA. The trim removed 5 bases at V and 3 bases at J, leaving 7 bases unmatched. The CDR3 loop reads CASSHGTGVGYEQYF. Written as DNA, the CDR3 is TGTGCCAGCAGCCACGGGACAGGGGTGGGCTACGAGCAGTACTTC.